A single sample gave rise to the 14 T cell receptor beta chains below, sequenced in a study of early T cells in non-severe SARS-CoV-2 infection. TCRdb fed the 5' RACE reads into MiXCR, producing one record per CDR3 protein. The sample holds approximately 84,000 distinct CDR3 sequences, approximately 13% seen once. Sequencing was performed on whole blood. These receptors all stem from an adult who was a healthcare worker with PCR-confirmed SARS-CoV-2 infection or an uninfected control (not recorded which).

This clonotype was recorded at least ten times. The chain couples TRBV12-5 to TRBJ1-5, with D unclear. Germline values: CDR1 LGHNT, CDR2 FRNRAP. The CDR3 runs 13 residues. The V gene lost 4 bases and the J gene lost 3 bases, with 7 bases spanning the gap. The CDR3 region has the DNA TGTGCTAGTGGTTCCTCCTTCAATCAGCCCCAGCATTTT. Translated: CASGSSFNQPQHF.

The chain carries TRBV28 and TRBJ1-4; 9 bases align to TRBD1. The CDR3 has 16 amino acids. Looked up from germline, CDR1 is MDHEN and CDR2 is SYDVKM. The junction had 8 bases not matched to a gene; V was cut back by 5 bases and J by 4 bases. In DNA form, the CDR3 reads TGTGCCAGCAGTCTTGGACAGGGGAGGCTTAATGAAAAACTGTTTTTT. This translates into CASSLGQGRLNEKLFF.

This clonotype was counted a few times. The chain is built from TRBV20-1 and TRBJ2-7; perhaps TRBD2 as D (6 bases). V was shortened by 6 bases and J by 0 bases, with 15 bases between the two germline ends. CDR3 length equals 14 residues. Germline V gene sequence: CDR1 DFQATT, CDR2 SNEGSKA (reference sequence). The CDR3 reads CSAKGTFSSYEQYF. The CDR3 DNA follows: TGCAGTGCAAAAGGGACTTTTAGCTCCTACGAGCAGTACTTC.

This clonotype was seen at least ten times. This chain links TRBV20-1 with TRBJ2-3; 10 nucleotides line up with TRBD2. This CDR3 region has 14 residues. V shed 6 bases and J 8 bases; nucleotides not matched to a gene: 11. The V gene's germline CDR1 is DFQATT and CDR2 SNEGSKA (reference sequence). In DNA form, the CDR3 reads TGCAGTGCGGATCTAGCGGGAGTGCCGGGTACGCAGTATTTT. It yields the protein CSADLAGVPGTQYF.

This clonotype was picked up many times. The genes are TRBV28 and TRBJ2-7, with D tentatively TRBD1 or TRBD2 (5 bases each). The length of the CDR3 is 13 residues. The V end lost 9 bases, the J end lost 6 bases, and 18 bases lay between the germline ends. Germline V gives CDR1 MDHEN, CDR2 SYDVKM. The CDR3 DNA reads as TGTGCCAGTAACACGGGACCCGACGGCGAGCAGTACTTC. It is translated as CASNTGPDGEQYF. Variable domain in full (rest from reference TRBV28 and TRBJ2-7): DVKVTQSSRYLVKRTGEKVFLECVQDMDHENMFWYRQDPGLGLRLIYFSYDVKMKEKGDIPEGYSVSREKKERFSLILESASTNQTSMYLCASNTGPDGEQYFGPGTRLTVT.

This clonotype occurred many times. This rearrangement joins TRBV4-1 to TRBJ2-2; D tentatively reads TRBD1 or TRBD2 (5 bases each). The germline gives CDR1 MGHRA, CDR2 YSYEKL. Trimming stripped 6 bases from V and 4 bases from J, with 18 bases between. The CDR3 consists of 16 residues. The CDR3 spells CASRLSTMRGTGELFF. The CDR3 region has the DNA TGCGCCAGCAGGTTATCAACGATGAGGGGCACCGGGGAGCTGTTTTTT.

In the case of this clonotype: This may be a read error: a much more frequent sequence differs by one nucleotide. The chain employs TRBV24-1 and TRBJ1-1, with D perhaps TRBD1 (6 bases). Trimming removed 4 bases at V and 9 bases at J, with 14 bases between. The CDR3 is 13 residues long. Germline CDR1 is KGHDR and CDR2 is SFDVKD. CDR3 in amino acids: CATSDFTGTKAFF. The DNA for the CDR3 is TGTGCCACCAGTGACTTCACAGGGACCAAAGCTTTCTTT.

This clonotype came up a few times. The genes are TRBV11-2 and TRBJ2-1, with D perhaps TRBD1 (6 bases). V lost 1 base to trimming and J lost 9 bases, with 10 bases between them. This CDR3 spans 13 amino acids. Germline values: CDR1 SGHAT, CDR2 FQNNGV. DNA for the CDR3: TGTGCCAGCAGCTTAGTACAGGGCGGTGAGCAGTTCTTC. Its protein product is CASSLVQGGEQFF. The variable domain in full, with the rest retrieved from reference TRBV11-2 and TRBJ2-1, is EAGVAQSPRYKIIEKRQSVAFWCNPISGHATLYWYQQILGQGPKLLIQFQNNGVVDDSQLPKDRFSAERLKGVDSTLKIQPAKLEDSAVYLCASSLVQGGEQFFGPGTRLTVL.

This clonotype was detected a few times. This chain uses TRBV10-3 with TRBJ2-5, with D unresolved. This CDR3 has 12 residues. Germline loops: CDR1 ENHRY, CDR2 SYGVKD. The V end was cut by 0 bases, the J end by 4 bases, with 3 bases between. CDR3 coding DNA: TGTGCCATCAGTGAGTCTGGAGAGACCCAGTACTTC. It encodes CAISESGETQYF.

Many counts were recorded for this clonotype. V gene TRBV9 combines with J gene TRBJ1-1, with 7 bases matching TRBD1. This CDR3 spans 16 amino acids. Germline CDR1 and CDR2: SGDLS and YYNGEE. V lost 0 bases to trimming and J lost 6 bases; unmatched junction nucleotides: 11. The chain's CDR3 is CASSVDPQGGAAEAFF. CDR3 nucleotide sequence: TGTGCCAGCAGCGTAGATCCCCAGGGGGGGGCCGCTGAAGCTTTCTTT. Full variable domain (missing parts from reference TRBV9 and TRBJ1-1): DSGVTQTPKHLITATGQRVTLRCSPRSGDLSVYWYQQSLDQGLQFLIQYYNGEERAKGNILERFSAQQFPDLHSELNLSSLELGDSALYFCASSVDPQGGAAEAFFGQGTRLTVV.

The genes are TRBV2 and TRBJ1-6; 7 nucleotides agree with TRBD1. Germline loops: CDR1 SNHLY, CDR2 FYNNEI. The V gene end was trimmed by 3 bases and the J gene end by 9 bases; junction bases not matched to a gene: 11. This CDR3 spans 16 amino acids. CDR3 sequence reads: CASSDEQGSLGSPLHF. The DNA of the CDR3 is TGTGCCAGCAGTGATGAACAGGGGTCGTTGGGTTCACCCCTCCACTTT.

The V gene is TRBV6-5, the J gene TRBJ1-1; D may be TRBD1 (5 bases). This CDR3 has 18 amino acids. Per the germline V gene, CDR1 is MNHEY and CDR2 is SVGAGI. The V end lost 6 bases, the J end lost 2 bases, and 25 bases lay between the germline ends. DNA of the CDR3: TGTGCCAGCAGATTTCCCGCTTCGGGGGGAAGGGGTAACACTGAAGCTTTCTTT. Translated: CASRFPASGGRGNTEAFF.

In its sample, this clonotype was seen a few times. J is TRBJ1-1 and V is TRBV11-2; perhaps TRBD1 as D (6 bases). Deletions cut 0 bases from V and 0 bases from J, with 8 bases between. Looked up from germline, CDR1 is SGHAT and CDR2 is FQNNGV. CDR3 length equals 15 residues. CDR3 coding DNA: TGTGCCAGCAGCTTAGAGGGACACTTGAACACTGAAGCTTTCTTT. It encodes CASSLEGHLNTEAFF. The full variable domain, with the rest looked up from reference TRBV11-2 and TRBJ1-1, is EAGVAQSPRYKIIEKRQSVAFWCNPISGHATLYWYQQILGQGPKLLIQFQNNGVVDDSQLPKDRFSAERLKGVDSTLKIQPAKLEDSAVYLCASSLEGHLNTEAFFGQGTRLTVV.

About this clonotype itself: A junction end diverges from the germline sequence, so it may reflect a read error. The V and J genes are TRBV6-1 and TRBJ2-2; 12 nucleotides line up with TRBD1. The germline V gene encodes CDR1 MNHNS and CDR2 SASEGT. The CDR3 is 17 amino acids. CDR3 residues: CASSEGTGGHGAGELFF. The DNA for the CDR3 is TGTGCCAGCAGCGAAGGGACAGGGGGCCATGGGGCCGGGGAGCTGTTTTTT.